The rows below give T cell receptor beta chains drawn from one sample of a study of T-cell reconstitution after alpha-beta-depleted transplantation in children. TCRdb independently ran MiXCR on the PCR reads; one entry per CDR3 protein. The sample gives about 610,000 distinct CDR3 sequences, over 20% of which show up once; approximately 33% is in the top ten. Source: PBMCs, taken before TCRalphabeta/CD19-depleted stem cell transplant. The receptors were sampled from a boy under three years old with Wiskott-Aldrich syndrome, due to receive a stem cell transplant. CDR3s include the opening cysteine and the closing phenylalanine or tryptophan.

v_gene: TRBV5-1
j_gene: TRBJ2-2
CDR3aa: CASSLTSGNTGELFF

v_gene: TRBV9
j_gene: TRBJ2-7
CDR3aa: CASSPRRWSGTDEQYF

v_gene: TRBV10-2
j_gene: TRBJ2-3
CDR3aa: CASTGRLTDTQYF

v_gene: TRBV28
j_gene: TRBJ1-1
CDR3aa: CASSPTLPENTEAFF

v_gene: TRBV10-3
j_gene: TRBJ1-2
CDR3aa: CAIGGGANYGYTF

v_gene: TRBV5-1
j_gene: TRBJ2-3
CDR3aa: CASSSSTYTTDTQYF

v_gene: TRBV28
j_gene: TRBJ2-5
CDR3aa: CAGNSDTRETQYF

v_gene: TRBV5-1
j_gene: TRBJ2-1
CDR3aa: CASSRTSGSGYNEQFF

v_gene: TRBV9
j_gene: TRBJ1-1
CDR3aa: CASSVDTRRGTEAFF

v_gene: TRBV28
j_gene: TRBJ1-1
CDR3aa: CASSFRARPVEAFF

v_gene: TRBV12-3/TRBV12-4
j_gene: TRBJ2-1
CDR3aa: CASSSGGLMVDEQFF

v_gene: TRBV24-1
j_gene: TRBJ2-3
CDR3aa: CATSDPGLAGGTDTQYF

v_gene: TRBV4-2
j_gene: TRBJ1-5
CDR3aa: CASSPGTAGSNQPQHF

v_gene: TRBV2
j_gene: TRBJ2-6
CDR3aa: CASSVGTGNSGANVLTF

v_gene: TRBV5-1
j_gene: TRBJ2-2
CDR3aa: CASSLRVGLGLADTGELFF

v_gene: TRBV9
j_gene: TRBJ1-2
CDR3aa: CASSDGQGPHYGYTF

v_gene: TRBV5-1
j_gene: TRBJ2-7
CDR3aa: CASSPIQGKYEQYF

v_gene: TRBV7-2
j_gene: TRBJ1-1
CDR3aa: CASSLGQGFTEAFF

v_gene: TRBV20-1
j_gene: TRBJ2-5
CDR3aa: CSARGTIEETQYF

v_gene: TRBV12-3/TRBV12-4
j_gene: TRBJ2-3
CDR3aa: CASRTRTSGFTDTQYF

v_gene: TRBV9
j_gene: TRBJ2-2
CDR3aa: CASSSSTVTGELFF

v_gene: TRBV7-6
j_gene: TRBJ1-1
CDR3aa: CASSFNGLNTEAFF

v_gene: TRBV30
j_gene: TRBJ2-1
CDR3aa: CAWSGGTGTEQFF

v_gene: TRBV12-3/TRBV12-4
j_gene: TRBJ1-3
CDR3aa: CASGGYTIYF

v_gene: TRBV5-1
j_gene: TRBJ2-1
CDR3aa: CASSATSGSPFF

v_gene: TRBV7-8
j_gene: TRBJ2-1
CDR3aa: CASSLGGLAGGPGEQFF

v_gene: TRBV3-1
j_gene: TRBJ2-1
CDR3aa: CASSLIRDEQFF

v_gene: TRBV15
j_gene: TRBJ1-2
CDR3aa: CATSREGTAYGYTF

v_gene: TRBV20-1
j_gene: TRBJ2-7
CDR3aa: CSAAGLTYEQYF

v_gene: TRBV6-1
j_gene: TRBJ2-1
CDR3aa: CATSFSGNNEQFF

v_gene: TRBV7-8
j_gene: TRBJ2-7
CDR3aa: CASSPRSGSRYAQYF

v_gene: TRBV5-1
j_gene: TRBJ2-1
CDR3aa: CASSLVGLAGGTDYNEQFF

v_gene: TRBV10-1
j_gene: TRBJ2-3
CDR3aa: CASSDQRGSTDTQYF

v_gene: TRBV27
j_gene: TRBJ1-2
CDR3aa: CASSLFQGDLEGYTF

v_gene: TRBV4-1
j_gene: TRBJ2-1
CDR3aa: CASSEWLAGGSYNEQFF

v_gene: TRBV11-2
j_gene: TRBJ2-2
CDR3aa: CASSLRWGNTGELFF

v_gene: TRBV20-1
j_gene: TRBJ2-7
CDR3aa: CSASSPYEQYF

v_gene: TRBV13
j_gene: TRBJ2-1
CDR3aa: CASSFRDRGRTGHEQFF

v_gene: TRBV5-1
j_gene: TRBJ1-1
CDR3aa: CATSIGANTEAFF

v_gene: TRBV20-1
j_gene: TRBJ1-4
CDR3aa: CSATTTNEKLFF

v_gene: TRBV7-2
j_gene: TRBJ2-3
CDR3aa: CASSLVPSGGGTDTQYF

v_gene: TRBV12-3/TRBV12-4
j_gene: TRBJ2-1
CDR3aa: CASSLSLAGTSYNEQFF

v_gene: TRBV2
j_gene: TRBJ2-6
CDR3aa: CASNHRISSGANVLTF

v_gene: TRBV9
j_gene: TRBJ2-5
CDR3aa: CASSAGTGATQYF

v_gene: TRBV6-5
j_gene: TRBJ2-2
CDR3aa: CASSYSLGRTGELFF